This TCR beta chain was retrieved from a study of T cell responses to AZD1222 COVID-19 vaccine. The protocol was immunoSEQ multiplex PCR, while the TCRdb copy is restricted to in-frame clones and leaves out a portion. Found here are around 190,000 clones, around nine tenths of them singletons; the top ten hold less than 0.55%. Regarding this clone: Its antigen is unidentified.

Study results and limitations: Recipients of two AZD1222 doses showed rising Spike-specific TCR breadth and depth. Baseline testing showed seropositivity in only five or six AZD1222 recipients.

Germline V gene data show CDR1 as SGHDT and CDR2 as YYEEEE. The CDR3 spans 13 residues. The ends were cut back, 3 bases at V and 8 bases at J, with 12 bases in the middle. The clonotype comes from an adult in good health. The chain couples TRBV5-6 to TRBJ2-1, with D unclear. The sequences come from peripheral blood, collected on day 0 of AZD1222 vaccination. The CDR3 is CASSWAITHEQFF. The CDR3 region has the DNA TGTGCCAGCAGCTGGGCCATCACCCATGAGCAGTTCTTC.